The 7 T cell receptor beta chains in this list originate from one sample, sequenced in a study of T cell repertoires in cytomegalovirus infection. TCRdb re-called the reads through MiXCR, storing one row per CDR3 protein. Among approximately 240,000 distinct CDR3 sequences listed, roughly an eighth were seen once. The sequenced material came from PBMCs. These receptor sequences come from a human donor in good health (CMV status not recorded). Some clones in this sample may be carry-over from other donors' samples.

This clonotype was seen many times. The gene calls are TRBV7-2 and TRBJ2-1; D uncertain. Germline V gene data show CDR1 as SGHTA and CDR2 as FQGNSA. V gave up 1 base and J gave up 4 bases, with 11 bases separating them. This CDR3 has 15 residues. The CDR3 sequence is CASSLGAALYNEQFF. The CDR3 nucleotides read TGTGCCAGCAGCTTAGGTGCAGCCTTATACAATGAGCAGTTCTTC.

Many counts were recorded for this clonotype. The gene calls are TRBV7-2 and TRBJ2-5; either TRBD1 or TRBD2 may supply D (5 bases each). V was cut by 3 bases and J by 4 bases, with 12 bases left in between. Per the germline V gene, CDR1 is SGHTA and CDR2 is FQGNSA. The CDR3 has 14 amino acids. CDR3 sequence (DNA): TGTGCCAGCAGCTTGGGCAGGGAGCGAGAGACCCAGTACTTC. Protein: CASSLGRERETQYF.

This clonotype was observed a handful of times. The gene calls are TRBV19 and TRBJ1-4, with D perhaps TRBD1 (6 bases). The CDR3 extends over 15 amino acids. Trimming took 4 bases from V and 3 from J, leaving 12 bases between them. CDR1 LNHDA and CDR2 SQIVND come from the germline V gene (reference sequence). CDR3 in DNA: TGTGCCAGTAGTAACGTCGGGACACCTAATGAAAAACTGTTTTTT. It translates to CASSNVGTPNEKLFF.

This clonotype was counted many times. This chain uses TRBV29-1 with TRBJ2-3, with D perhaps TRBD2 (5 bases). In germline, CDR1 is SQVTM, CDR2 ANQGSEA. The ends were cut back, 6 bases at V and 2 bases at J, with 18 bases in the middle. The CDR3 loop spans 15 amino acids. The CDR3 is CSVEKRLADTDTQYF. The CDR3 nucleotides read TGCAGCGTGGAAAAGAGGCTAGCCGACACAGATACGCAGTATTTT.

This clonotype was counted between two and nine times. The gene calls are TRBV28 and TRBJ2-1; D is perhaps TRBD1 (6 bases). CDR3 size: 15 residues. The germline V and J ends were trimmed by 2 bases and 6 bases, with 14 bases remaining between them. Germline V CDR1 and CDR2: MDHEN, SYDVKM. CDR3 nucleotide sequence: TGTGCCAGCAGTTTACCTAACAGGGTGGGCAATGAGCAGTTCTTC. It is translated as CASSLPNRVGNEQFF.

CDR3 in amino acids: CSANGLAGGQDTQYF. Here the CDR3 DNA reads TGCAGTGCGAATGGACTAGCGGGGGGGCAAGATACGCAGTATTTT. This rearrangement joins TRBV20-1 to TRBJ2-3, with 15 bases matching TRBD2. Germline loops: CDR1 DFQATT, CDR2 SNEGSKA (reference sequence). The CDR3 spans 15 residues. V was clipped by 6 bases and J by 5 bases; unmatched bases: 6.

The table lists this clonotype with a few counts. The rearrangement joins TRBV10-3 to TRBJ2-5, with TRBD2 matching over 14 bases. CDR3 size: 18 residues. The V gene end was trimmed by 3 bases and the J gene end by 4 bases; junction bases not matched to a gene: 10. Looked up from germline, CDR1 is ENHRY and CDR2 is SYGVKD. This CDR3 reads CAISDPGLAGVLGETQYF. CDR3 bases: TGTGCCATCAGTGACCCGGGACTAGCGGGGGTGTTAGGAGAGACCCAGTACTTC.